This paragraph covers one T cell receptor (beta chain) sequence. This record belongs to a study of T cell changes during pregnancy in multiple sclerosis. This CDR3 region has 15 residues. With 4 bases clipped from V and 6 bases from J, the junction kept 8 bases outside the gene matches. Germline V lookup: CDR1 SGHNT, CDR2 YYREEE (reference sequence). Only in-frame clones appear in the TCRdb table, and some are missing; sequencing was by immunoSEQ multiplex PCR. The sample records about 50,000 clones, less than 95% being singletons. The receptor was derived from a female donor with multiple sclerosis, enrolled in a pregnancy study. The material sequenced was CD4+ T cells from peripheral blood mononuclear cells, taken in the third trimester of pregnancy. The V and J genes are TRBV5-4 and TRBJ2-1; 9 bases match TRBD1. CDR3 DNA: TGTGCCAGCAGCAACGGACAGGGGCCGATCAATGAGCAGTTCTTC. Translated: CASSNGQGPINEQFF.